The 21 T cell receptor delta chains below come from one sample, sequenced in a study of gamma-delta chains in newborns, infants, children. TCRdb reapplied CATT to the reads. The repertoire has around 6,000 delta-chain clones, roughly 14% of them found once; the top ten carry about 23%. The source material was blood, sampled at baseline. The source of these receptors is a child who was a newborn, infant or young child, either healthy, febrile or measles-vaccinated (not recorded which).

In regard to this clone: It may be a read error: a sequence one base away is much more abundant. The gene calls are TRDV1 and TRDJ1; 10 bases match TRDD3. Losses at the gene ends were 3 bases for V and 0 bases for J; bases not matched to a gene: 25. This CDR3 spans 23 amino acids. CDR1 TSWWSYY and CDR2 QGS come from the germline V gene. CDR3: CALGDLGGSYAWGIEGNTDKLIF. DNA of the CDR3: TGTGCTCTTGGGGACCTCGGGGGTTCCTACGCCTGGGGGATAGAGGGGAACACCGATAAACTCATCTTT.

The rearrangement uses TRDV1 and TRDJ1, with D possibly TRDD3 on 6 matching bases. This CDR3 is 22 amino acids long. Germline V gives CDR1 TSWWSYY, CDR2 QGS. The V end was cut by 2 bases, the J end by 2 bases, with 33 bases between. CDR3 sequence: CALGEWAFSRGGYWAGTDKLIF. In nucleotides, the CDR3 is TGTGCTCTTGGGGAATGGGCCTTTTCCCGGGGGGGGTACTGGGCTGGAACCGATAAACTCATCTTT.

This clone has a single count. It may be a read error: a sequence one base away is much more abundant. This chain uses TRDV1 with TRDJ1; 12 nucleotides match TRDD3. Germline assignment: CDR1 TSWWSYY and CDR2 QGS. CDR3 length: 23 amino acids. CDR3 in amino acids: CAHGEHRFHWGILGGFTTDKLIF. The CDR3 DNA sequence: TGTGCTCATGGGGAACACCGCTTCCACTGGGGGATACTAGGGGGCTTTACCACCGATAAACTCATCTTT.

This clone is medium-sized within its sample. The chain combines TRDV2 with TRDJ1, with TRDD3 matching over 10 bases. V dropped 0 bases and J dropped 0; count of bases not matched to a gene: 12. In germline, CDR1 is GEAIGNYY, CDR2 EKD. CDR3 size: 19 residues. CDR3 sequence (DNA): TGTGCCTGTGACACCATCCGTACTGGGGGATCCAGGTACACCGATAAACTCATCTTT. Encoded protein: CACDTIRTGGSRYTDKLIF.

By share, this clone ranks as medium-sized. The V gene is TRDV2, the J gene TRDJ1, with TRDD3 matching 7 bases. Germline V gene sequence: CDR1 GEAIGNYY, CDR2 EKD. Trimming at V came to 0 bases and at J to 1 base, leaving 13 bases not matched to a gene. This CDR3 contains 18 residues. The CDR3 sequence is CACDTVGLGASPTDKLIF. The CDR3 region has the DNA TGTGCCTGTGACACCGTAGGGCTGGGGGCTTCCCCCACCGATAAACTCATCTTT.

Worth noting for this clone: The likely explanation is a read error, given a far larger clone one base away. The V and J genes are TRDV1 and TRDJ1; 8 bases agree with TRDD3. The V gene's germline CDR1 is TSWWSYY and CDR2 QGS. The CDR3 covers 23 residues. The CDR3 DNA reads TGTGCTCTTGGGGAACAAACCTTCCCCGGATACTGGGGGTCTCTCTCGTACACCGATAAACTCACCTTT. Translated, it gives CALGEQTFPGYWGSLSYTDKLTF.

This clone came up a few times. This DNA translates differently at residue 22 from the TCRdb protein, which is that of a much larger clone; a read error is likely, and the protein shown is the DNA's own translation. The chain uses TRDV1 and TRDJ2; 9 positions agree with TRDD2. CDR3 length: 26 amino acids. Germline CDR1 and CDR2: TSWWSYY and QGS. The CDR3 loop is CALGELSPSFLRGVGDRYALTSQLFF. DNA of the CDR3: TGTGCTCTTGGGGAACTTTCCCCGTCCTTCCTACGTGGTGTGGGGGACCGATACGCTTTGACATCACAACTCTTCTTT.

This clone has more than one count but fewer than ten. In the same sample, other DNA sequences code for this CDR3. The chain uses TRDV2 and TRDJ3; 12 bases align to TRDD3. CDR1 is GEAIGNYY and CDR2 is EKD in the germline V gene. V lost 0 bases, J lost 0 bases, and 5 bases stayed unmatched. CDR3 size: 20 residues. CDR3 nucleotides: TGTGCCTGTGACACCGTACTGGGGGATACTGGCTCCTGGGACACCCGACAGATGTTTTTC. It yields the protein CACDTVLGDTGSWDTRQMFF.

By frequency in the sample, this clone is medium-sized (0.01 to 0.1%). The chain uses TRDV2 and TRDJ1, with D unclear. Per germline, CDR1 GEAIGNYY and CDR2 EKD. Trimming took off 0 bases at V and 1 base at J, with 11 bases between the two ends. The CDR3 extends over 15 amino acids. The CDR3 bases are TGTGCCTGTGACACCGTAAACCCCCCCACCGATAAACTCATCTTT. It encodes CACDTVNPPTDKLIF.

About this clone itself: A much larger clone lies a single base off, so this may be a read error. The same CDR3 can be traced to other DNA sequences in this sample. The rearrangement links TRDV1 to TRDJ1; D is uncertain. Germline CDR1 TSWWSYY, CDR2 QGS. This CDR3 has 20 residues. Here the CDR3 reads CALGELVPLRRARVADKLIF. The CDR3 DNA sequence: TGTGCTCTTGGGGAACTAGTCCCCCTAAGGCGGGCGCGGGTGGCCGATAAGCTCATCTTT.

With regard to this clone: The protein that TCRdb holds for this DNA derives from a much larger clone and differs from the translated DNA at residue 15, which likely indicates a read error; the protein shown here is translated from the DNA. The genes are TRDV3 and TRDJ1; 12 bases agree with TRDD3. There are 17 residues in the CDR3. Germline loops: CDR1 TVYSNPD, CDR2 GDNSRS (reference sequence). The CDR3 DNA follows: TGTGCCCTCCACGCCGGGTACTGGGGGATACAGACCGATAAACCCATCTTT. Translating gives CALHAGYWGIQTDKPIF.

In the case of this clone: A read error is the likely source, as a far larger clone sits one nucleotide away. Other DNA sequences in this sample translate to the same CDR3. The chain is built from TRDV1 and TRDJ1, with 7 bases fitting TRDD3. The CDR3 covers 22 residues. CDR1 is TSWWSYY, CDR2 QGS, per germline. CDR3 sequence reads: CALGPPHFRDSLTGVYTDKLIF. DNA of the CDR3: TGTGCTCTTGGGCCACCCCACTTTCGCGATTCCTTGACTGGGGTTTACACTGATAAACTCATCTTT.

The V call is TRDV1, the J call TRDJ1, with 8 bases fitting TRDD3. V shed 1 base, J shed 0 bases, and the junction held 13 bases outside the gene matches. Germline CDR1 TSWWSYY, CDR2 QGS. This CDR3 contains 19 residues. The CDR3 loop reads CALGERNGGILGDTDKLIF. Written as DNA, the CDR3 is TGTGCTCTTGGGGAACGAAACGGGGGTATACTGGGGGACACCGATAAACTCATCTTT.

The chain joins TRDV1 to TRDJ1, with TRDD3 as a possible D gene (5 bases). With 1 base removed from V and 5 bases from J, the gap between germline ends came to 26 bases. There are 19 residues in the CDR3. Germline V lookup: CDR1 TSWWSYY, CDR2 QGS. The CDR3 DNA reads as TGTGCTCTTGGGGAACCAGAATTCCCCCGGATATGGTGTTTGGATAAACTCATCTTT. Its protein is CALGEPEFPRIWCLDKLIF.

This clone is labeled as medium-sized (0.01 to 0.1%). The chain joins TRDV3 to TRDJ1, with D unclear. This CDR3 region has 14 residues. Germline V lookup: CDR1 TVYSNPD, CDR2 GDNSRS (reference sequence). The V end was cut by 2 bases, the J end by 1 base, with 14 bases between. The CDR3 region has the DNA TGTGCCTTTGATCCCCGCTTATGCACCGATAAACTCATCTTT. It yields the protein CAFDPRLCTDKLIF.

V is TRDV3 and J is TRDJ1, with TRDD3 as a possible D gene (5 bases). Germline CDR1 TVYSNPD, CDR2 GDNSRS (reference sequence). This CDR3 spans 28 amino acids. V was clipped by 5 bases and J by 3 bases, with 61 bases between them. CDR3 coding DNA: TGTGCCCTTAATGGGAGCCTATTATCAGCTGCGTCTGAGAGGAGCCGCGGGGACCCGGTAGGGAGTCCCGATAAACTCATCTTT. Translated: CALNGSLLSAASERSRGDPVGSPDKLIF.

Within the sample, this clone is medium-sized. Other DNA sequences of this sample code for an identical CDR3. This chain joins TRDV1 and TRDJ1, with TRDD3 matching 10 bases. In germline, CDR1 is TSWWSYY, CDR2 QGS. J gave up 0 bases and V 0 bases, and 25 bases lay outside the gene matches. The CDR3 consists of 24 residues. In nucleotides, the CDR3 is TGTGCTCTTGGGGAACTAGACATCCGCCTCTTACTGGGGGATCCATCCCCTTACACCGATAAACTCATCTTT. Translated: CALGELDIRLLLGDPSPYTDKLIF.

Points on this clone: Since a much larger clone is just one base distant, this may be a read error. This same CDR3 is encoded by further DNA sequences in the sample. The chain has TRAV29/DV5 and TRDJ1; D is possibly TRDD3 (5 bases). CDR3 length: 13 residues. CDR1 is NSMFDY and CDR2 is ISSIKDK in the germline V gene. Here the CDR3 reads CAADDYGGDKLIF. DNA of the CDR3: TGTGCAGCAGATGACTACGGGGGCGATAAACTCATCTTC. Full variable domain (rest looked up from reference TRAV29/DV5 and TRDJ1): DQQVKQNSPSLSVQEGRISILNCDYTNSMFDYFLWYKKYPAEGPTFLISISSIKDKNEDGRFTVFLNKSAKHLSLHIVPSQPGDSAVYFCAADDYGGDKLIFGKGTRVTVEP.

In this sample, this clone is medium-sized. The chain's CDR3 is CACDTVTGYGTSTDKLIF. CDR3 DNA sequence: TGTGCCTGTGACACCGTGACCGGATACGGAACTAGCACCGATAAACTCATCTTT. The J gene is TRDJ1, the V gene TRDV2, with 7 bases aligning to TRDD3. This CDR3 comprises 18 residues. Germline values: CDR1 GEAIGNYY, CDR2 EKD. With 0 bases clipped from V and 1 base from J, the junction kept 13 bases outside the gene matches.

This clone is judged medium-sized. In DNA, the CDR3 is TGTGCCTTTTTTACGGGGACACCTATTACAGCACAACTCTTCTTT. Translated: CAFFTGTPITAQLFF. The chain combines TRDV3 with TRDJ2; D may be TRDD3 (5 bases). The germline V gene has CDR1 TVYSNPD and CDR2 GDNSRS (reference sequence). Trimming took 2 bases from V and 5 from J, leaving 18 bases between them. This CDR3 comprises 15 residues.

As concerns this clone: The translation of this DNA and the TCRdb protein of a much larger clone differ at residue 11, probably owing to a read error; the protein shown here is translated from the DNA. The chain couples TRDV3 to TRDJ1, with D possibly being TRDD3 (10 bases). V was trimmed by 4 bases and J by 3 bases, leaving 24 bases between them. Germline V gives CDR1 TVYSNPD, CDR2 GDNSRS (reference sequence). CDR3 size: 16 residues. CDR3 in DNA: TGTGCCTATAGGCCTTCCTACTGGGGGATCGCCGATAAACTCATCTTT. Residues: CAYRPSYWGIADKLIF.